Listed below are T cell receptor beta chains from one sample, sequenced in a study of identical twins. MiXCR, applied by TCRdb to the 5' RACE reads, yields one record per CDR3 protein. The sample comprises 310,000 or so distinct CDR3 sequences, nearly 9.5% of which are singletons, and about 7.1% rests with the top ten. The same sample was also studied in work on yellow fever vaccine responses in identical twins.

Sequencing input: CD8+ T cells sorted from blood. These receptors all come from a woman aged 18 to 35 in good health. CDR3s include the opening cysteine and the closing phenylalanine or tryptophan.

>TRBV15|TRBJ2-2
CATSRVRGLAVNTGELFF
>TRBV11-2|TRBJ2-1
CASSLGSLAAHYNIYNEQFF
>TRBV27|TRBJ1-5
CASSLWIDQPQHF
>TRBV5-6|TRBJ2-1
CASSLFAGYNEQFF
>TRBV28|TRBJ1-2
CASSHPTDRLSPNYGYTF
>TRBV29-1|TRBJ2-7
CSVGDSYEQYF
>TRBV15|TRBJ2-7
CATSSIAGGPYEQYF
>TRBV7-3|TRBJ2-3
CASSLILGDTQYF
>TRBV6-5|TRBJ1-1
CASSTDMGNTEAFF
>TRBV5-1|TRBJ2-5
CASRNGETGPFQETQYF
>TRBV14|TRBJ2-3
CASSLRSGGMNTQYF
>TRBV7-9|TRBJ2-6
CASSFLGQTDVLTF
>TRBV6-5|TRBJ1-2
CASSYNERNYGYTF
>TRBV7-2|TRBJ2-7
CASTPRGDPNYEQYF
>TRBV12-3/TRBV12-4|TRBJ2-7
CASSPRGREVVYEQYF
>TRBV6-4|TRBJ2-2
CASSDSISGELFF
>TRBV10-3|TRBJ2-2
CAISPRTGSDTGELFF
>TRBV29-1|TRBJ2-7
CSVEEDRRYEQYF
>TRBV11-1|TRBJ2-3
CASSGDHTRSTSGFLDTQYF
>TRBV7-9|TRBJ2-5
CASHGGGQETQYF
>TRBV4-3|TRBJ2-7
CASSQVRETLYEQYF
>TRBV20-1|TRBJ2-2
CSARDTSTGRDTGELFF
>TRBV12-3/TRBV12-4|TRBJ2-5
CASSSGLDRETQYF
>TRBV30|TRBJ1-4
CAWSHGGGDGEKLFF
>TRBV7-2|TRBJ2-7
CASSLRDRGAYEQYF
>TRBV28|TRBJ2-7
CASISPYEQYF
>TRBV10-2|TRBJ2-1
CASSDLASGNYNEQFF
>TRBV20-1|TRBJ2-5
CSAWDGTGDETQYF
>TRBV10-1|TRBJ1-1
CASPSRRGQRGTEAFF
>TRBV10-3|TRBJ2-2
CAISESSAGSGELFF
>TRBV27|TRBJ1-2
CATADRMYGYTF
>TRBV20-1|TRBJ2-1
CSALNAYNEQFF
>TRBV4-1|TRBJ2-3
CASSSSGGARADTQYF
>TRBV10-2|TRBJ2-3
CASSEGAGADTQYF
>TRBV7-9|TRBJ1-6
CASSSPGRSNSPLHF
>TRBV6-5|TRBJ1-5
CASSYSRADKINQPQHF
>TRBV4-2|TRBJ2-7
CASSQATQGGEYEQYF
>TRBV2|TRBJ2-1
CASSGTDRGNEQFF
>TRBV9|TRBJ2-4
CASSAHREGTAKNIQYF
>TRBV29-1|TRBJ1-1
CSVWALNTEAFF
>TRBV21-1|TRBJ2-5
CASSKEVRAPLFQETQYF
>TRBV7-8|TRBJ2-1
CASSATSAHYNEQFF
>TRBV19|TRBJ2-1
CASSQTAYNEQFF
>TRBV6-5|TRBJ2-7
CASSTRGGIYEQYF
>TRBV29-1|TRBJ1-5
CSVPIRVFRQPQHF
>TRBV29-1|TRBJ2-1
CSVGGGAPGEQFF
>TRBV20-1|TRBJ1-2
CILPPPYGYTF
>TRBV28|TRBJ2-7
CASSLCMGYQSSYEQYF
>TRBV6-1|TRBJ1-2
CASSDAGAGYGYTF
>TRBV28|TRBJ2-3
CASSFGQGTDTQYF
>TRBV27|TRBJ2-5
CASSLSGAVGQYF
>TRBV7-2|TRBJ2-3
CASSSHPGTSGTDTQYF
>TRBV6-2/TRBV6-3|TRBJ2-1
CASSPAGGPWYEQFF
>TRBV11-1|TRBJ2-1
CASSSTSGGAVSYNEQFF
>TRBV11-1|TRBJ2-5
CASSLDRGRLGDEETQYF
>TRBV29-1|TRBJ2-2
CSVEYEASNTGELFF
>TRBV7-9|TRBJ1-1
CASSLSSLEAFF